This T cell receptor (beta chain) was profiled in a study of spatial heterogeneity in lung cancer (dated by TCRdb to between 2018 and 2021). Study-wide context: Donors were under 95 patients with early-stage, untreated non-small cell lung cancer from the lung TRACERx cohort. The study linked features of the TCR repertoire to counts of nonsynonymous mutations, which were determined by whole-exome sequencing of tumor tissue. In non-small cell lung cancer, the study made a quantitative comparison of TCR alpha and beta repertoires among multiple tumor regions, matched nontumor lung and blood. In the raw uncorrected reads, each unique combination of TCR and UMI appeared on average more than ten times. At surgery, both alpha and beta chains were TCR-sequenced in approximately 210 tumor regions, about 64 matched nontumor lung samples and a few dozen PBMC samples. Follow-up PBMC samples were sequenced whenever available, with the median time to follow-up being around two years after resection. More beta-chain than alpha-chain transcripts were consistently detected, likely reflecting higher beta-chain transcript abundance.

Overall study results and their limits: Only 14 patients were included in the comparisons of baseline and follow-up blood repertoires. Ubiquitous expanded tumor TCRs were found in blood more often at tumor resection than at routine follow-up. Confirming at a functional level the hypothesis that regional TCRs recognize regional mutations was considered to require additional single-cell paired TCR alpha and beta sequencing.

Turning to this clonotype: This receptor's antigen is unknown. The record has no base qualities; no much larger clone is one base away.

Receptor amplification or capture employed 5' RACE. Instrument used: NextSeq 500. The TCR library protocol attached a unique molecular identifier to each TCR cDNA molecule to allow correction of PCR and sequencing errors. Regarding the original processing steps: Decombinator tools were used for TCR identification, UMI-based error correction and CDR3 extraction. TCRs above a frequency of 2 per 1,000, corresponding to the top 1% of the tumor frequency distribution, were defined as expanded. Each repertoire was subsampled 100 times to 5,000 TCRs, after which Renyi diversity was computed with the R vegan package. CDR3 similarity networks were built from amino acid triplet string-kernel similarity, with CDR3s being connected when pairwise similarity was above 0.82. The public reads were reprocessed in TCRdb via fastp at Q25 and MiXCR, keeping in-frame beta chains. All rows with the same CDR3 protein become a single entry with the most common DNA and genes. In this record, the V and J calls reflect TCRdb's handling and not the investigators' own analysis. The sample table lists 25,000 to 35,000 distinct CDR3 sequences, 10% of them with a count of one. The leading ten clones occupy over 25% of the sample.

The time point label here, explained by the study, means: blood at routine non-recurrence follow-up after resection. Whole RNA extracted from tumor and nontumor lung tissue, or from cryopreserved PBMC samples, was used for TCR sequencing without cell sorting. Only patients with enough RNA available from two or more tumor regions were chosen for TCR sequencing. For CDR1 and CDR2, the germline V gene (reference sequence) lists DFQATT and SNEGSKA. V and J lose 0 bases and 3 bases, and a span of 14 bases separates them. Reading from cysteine to phenylalanine, the CDR3 counts 15 amino acids. Only the CDR3 DNA stays, 45 bases, in frame from base 1.

The specimen was PBMCs, collected at follow-up. The receptor was derived from a female donor with early-stage non-small cell lung cancer. The chain employs TRBV20-1 and TRBJ1-2, with TRBD1 tentatively as D gene (6 bases match). The nucleotide sequence reads as follows: TGCAGTGCTAGAGACCCGGGGGGGGCCGACTATGGCTACACCTTC. It encodes CSARDPGGADYGYTF.